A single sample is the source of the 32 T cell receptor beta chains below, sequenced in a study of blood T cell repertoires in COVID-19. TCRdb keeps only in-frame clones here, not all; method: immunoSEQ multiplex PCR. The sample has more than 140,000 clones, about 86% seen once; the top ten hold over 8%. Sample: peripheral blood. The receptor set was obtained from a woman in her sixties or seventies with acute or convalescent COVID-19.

CDR3: CASSPLVGEYEQYF. CDR3 coding DNA: TGTGCCAGCAGCCCGTTAGTCGGGGAATACGAGCAGTACTTC. The chain carries TRBV6-2 or TRBV6-3 and TRBJ2-7; maybe TRBD2 (5 bases). The length of the CDR3 is 14 residues. The germline gives CDR1 MNHEY, CDR2 SVGEGT. With 6 bases removed from V and 4 bases from J, the gap between germline ends came to 16 bases.

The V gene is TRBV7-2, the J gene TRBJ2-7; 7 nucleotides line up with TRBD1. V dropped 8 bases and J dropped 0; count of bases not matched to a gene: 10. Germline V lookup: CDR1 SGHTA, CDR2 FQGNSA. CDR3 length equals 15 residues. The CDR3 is CASGSSSGGSYEQYF. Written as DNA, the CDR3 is TGTGCCAGCGGATCCAGCTCAGGGGGCTCCTACGAGCAGTACTTC.

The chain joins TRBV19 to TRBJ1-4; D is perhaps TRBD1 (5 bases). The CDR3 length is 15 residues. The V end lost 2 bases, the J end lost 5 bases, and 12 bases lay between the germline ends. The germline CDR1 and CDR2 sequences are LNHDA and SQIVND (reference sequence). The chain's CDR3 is CASSISGARNEKLFF. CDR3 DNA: TGTGCCAGTAGTATAAGTGGGGCCCGAAATGAAAAACTGTTTTTT.

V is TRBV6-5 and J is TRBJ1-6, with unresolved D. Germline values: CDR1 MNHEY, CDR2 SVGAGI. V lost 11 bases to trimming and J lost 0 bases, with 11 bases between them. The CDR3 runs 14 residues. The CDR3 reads CAARRSSYNSPLHF. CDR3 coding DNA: TGTGCCGCCAGAAGGAGCTCCTATAATTCACCCCTCCACTTT.

The CDR3 loop reads CASSESRTAPDNQPQHF. The CDR3 nucleotides are TGTGCCAGCAGTGAAAGTCGGACAGCCCCTGACAATCAGCCCCAGCATTTT. This chain connects TRBV6-1 to TRBJ1-5; D is possibly TRBD1 (6 bases). CDR1 is MNHNS, CDR2 SASEGT, per germline. V was trimmed by 2 bases and J by 3 bases, leaving 17 bases between them. The CDR3 has 17 amino acids.

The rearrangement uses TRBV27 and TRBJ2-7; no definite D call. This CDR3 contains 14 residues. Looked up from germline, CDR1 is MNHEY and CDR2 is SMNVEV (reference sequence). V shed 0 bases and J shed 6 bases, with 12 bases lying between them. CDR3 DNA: TGTGCCAGCAGTTTATCCCCCCCTGTGTTCGAGCAGTACTTC. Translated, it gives CASSLSPPVFEQYF.

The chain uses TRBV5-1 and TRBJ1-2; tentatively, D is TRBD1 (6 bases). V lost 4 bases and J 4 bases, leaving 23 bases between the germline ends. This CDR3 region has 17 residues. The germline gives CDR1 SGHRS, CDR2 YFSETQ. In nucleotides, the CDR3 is TGCGCCAGCAGCCCGGCCGGGACACCCGTCTCAACCTATGGCTACACCTTC. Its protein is CASSPAGTPVSTYGYTF.

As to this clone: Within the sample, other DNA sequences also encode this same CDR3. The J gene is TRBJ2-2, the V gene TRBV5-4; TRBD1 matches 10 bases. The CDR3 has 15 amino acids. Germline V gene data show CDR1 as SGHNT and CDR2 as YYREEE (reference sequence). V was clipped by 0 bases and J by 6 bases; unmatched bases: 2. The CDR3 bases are TGTGCCAGCAGCTTGGGACAGGGGGCCCCCGGGGAGCTGTTTTTT. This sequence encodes CASSLGQGAPGELFF.

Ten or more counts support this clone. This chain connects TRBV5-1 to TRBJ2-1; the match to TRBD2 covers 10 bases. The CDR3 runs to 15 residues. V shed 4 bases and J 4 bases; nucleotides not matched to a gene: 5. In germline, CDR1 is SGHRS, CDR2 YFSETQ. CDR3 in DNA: TGCGCCAGCAGCCCAGCGGGGGGGCCATACAATGAGCAGTTCTTC. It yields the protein CASSPAGGPYNEQFF.

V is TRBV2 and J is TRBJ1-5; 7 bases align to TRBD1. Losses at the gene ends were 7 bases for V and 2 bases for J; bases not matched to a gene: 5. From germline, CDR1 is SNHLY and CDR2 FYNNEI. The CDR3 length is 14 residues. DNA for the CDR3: TGTGCCAGCAAACGACAGGGCGGCAATCAGCCCCAGCATTTT. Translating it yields CASKRQGGNQPQHF.

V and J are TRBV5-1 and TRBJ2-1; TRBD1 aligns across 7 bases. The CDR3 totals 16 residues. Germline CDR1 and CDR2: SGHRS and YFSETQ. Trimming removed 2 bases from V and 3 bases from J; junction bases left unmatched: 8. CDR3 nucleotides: TGCGCCAGCAGCTTAGAGTGGCGACAGGGCTACAATGAGCAGTTCTTC. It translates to CASSLEWRQGYNEQFF.

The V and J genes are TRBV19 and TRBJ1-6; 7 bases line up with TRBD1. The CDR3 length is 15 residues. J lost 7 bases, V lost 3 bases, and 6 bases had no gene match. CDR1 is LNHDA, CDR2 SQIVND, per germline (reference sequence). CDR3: CASSISRGRNSPLHF. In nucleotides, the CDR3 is TGTGCCAGTAGTATTTCGAGGGGGCGAAATTCACCCCTCCACTTT. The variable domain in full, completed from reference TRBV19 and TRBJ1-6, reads DGGITQSPKYLFRKEGQNVTLSCEQNLNHDAMYWYRQDPGQGLRLIYYSQIVNDFQKGDIAEGYSVSREKKESFPLTVTSAQKNPTAFYLCASSISRGRNSPLHFGNGTRLTVT.

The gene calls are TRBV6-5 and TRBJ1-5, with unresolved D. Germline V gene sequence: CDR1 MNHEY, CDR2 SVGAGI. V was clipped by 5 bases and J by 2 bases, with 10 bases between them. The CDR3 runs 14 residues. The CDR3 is CASSRSGGNQPQHF. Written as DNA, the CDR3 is TGTGCCAGCAGTAGATCCGGGGGCAATCAGCCCCAGCATTTT.

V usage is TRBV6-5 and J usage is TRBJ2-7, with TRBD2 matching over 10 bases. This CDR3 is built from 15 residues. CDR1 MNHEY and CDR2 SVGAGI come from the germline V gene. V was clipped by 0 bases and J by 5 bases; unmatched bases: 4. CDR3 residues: CASSYSTSGVDEQYF. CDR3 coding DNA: TGTGCCAGCAGTTACTCAACTAGCGGGGTGGACGAGCAGTACTTC.

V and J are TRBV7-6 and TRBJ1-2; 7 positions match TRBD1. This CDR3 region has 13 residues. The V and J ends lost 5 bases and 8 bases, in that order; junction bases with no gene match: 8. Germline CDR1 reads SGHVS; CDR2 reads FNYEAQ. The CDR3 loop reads CASSRQGPGGYTF. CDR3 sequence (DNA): TGTGCCAGCAGCCGACAGGGCCCGGGAGGCTACACCTTC.

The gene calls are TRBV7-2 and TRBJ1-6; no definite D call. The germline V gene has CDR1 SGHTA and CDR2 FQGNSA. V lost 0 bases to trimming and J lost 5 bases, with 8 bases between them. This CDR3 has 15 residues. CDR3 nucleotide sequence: TGTGCCAGCAGCTTAGCTCAGGCGAATAATTCACCCCTCCACTTT. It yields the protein CASSLAQANNSPLHF.

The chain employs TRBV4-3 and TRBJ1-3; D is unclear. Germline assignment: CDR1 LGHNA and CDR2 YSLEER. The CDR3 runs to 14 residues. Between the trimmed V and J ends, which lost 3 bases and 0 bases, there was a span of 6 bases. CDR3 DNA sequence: TGCGCCAGCAGCCAGCAGGTCTCTGGAAACACCATATATTTT. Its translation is CASSQQVSGNTIYF.

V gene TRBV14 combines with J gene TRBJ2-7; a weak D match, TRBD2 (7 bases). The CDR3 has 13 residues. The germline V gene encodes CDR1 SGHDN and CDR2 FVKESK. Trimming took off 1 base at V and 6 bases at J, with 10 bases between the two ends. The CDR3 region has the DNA TGTGCCAGCAGCCAAGTAAGGGGGGGCGAGCAGTACTTC. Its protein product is CASSQVRGGEQYF. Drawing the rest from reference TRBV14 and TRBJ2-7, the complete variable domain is EAGVTQFPSHSVIEKGQTVTLRCDPISGHDNLYWYRRVMGKEIKFLLHFVKESKQDESGMPNNRFLAERTGGTYSTLKVQPAELEDSGVYFCASSQVRGGEQYFGPGTRLTVT.

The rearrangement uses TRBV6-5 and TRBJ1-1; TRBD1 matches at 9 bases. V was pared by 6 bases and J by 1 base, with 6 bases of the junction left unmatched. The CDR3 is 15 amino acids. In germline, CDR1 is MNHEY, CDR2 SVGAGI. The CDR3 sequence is CASRPGGQGNTEAFF. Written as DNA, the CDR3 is TGTGCCAGCAGACCAGGGGGACAGGGGAACACTGAAGCTTTCTTT.

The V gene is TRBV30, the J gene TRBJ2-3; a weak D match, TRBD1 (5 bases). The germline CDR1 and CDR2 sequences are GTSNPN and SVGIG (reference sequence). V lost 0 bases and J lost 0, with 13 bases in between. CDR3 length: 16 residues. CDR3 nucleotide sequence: TGTGCCTGGAGTGTAGACAGTCAGTCTAGCACAGATACGCAGTATTTT. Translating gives CAWSVDSQSSTDTQYF.

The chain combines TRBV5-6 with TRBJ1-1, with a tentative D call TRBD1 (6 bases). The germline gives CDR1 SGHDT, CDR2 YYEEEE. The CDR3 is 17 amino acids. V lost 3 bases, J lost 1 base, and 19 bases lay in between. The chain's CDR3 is CASSSPQGSGANTEAFF. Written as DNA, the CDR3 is TGTGCCAGCAGCTCCCCACAGGGTTCTGGTGCGAACACTGAAGCTTTCTTT.

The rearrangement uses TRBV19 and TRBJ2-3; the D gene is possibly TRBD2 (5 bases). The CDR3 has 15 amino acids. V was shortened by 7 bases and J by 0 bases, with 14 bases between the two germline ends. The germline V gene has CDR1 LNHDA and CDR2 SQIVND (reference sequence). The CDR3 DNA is TGTGCCAGTATGACGGGGATTCGAAGCACAGATACGCAGTATTTT. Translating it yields CASMTGIRSTDTQYF.

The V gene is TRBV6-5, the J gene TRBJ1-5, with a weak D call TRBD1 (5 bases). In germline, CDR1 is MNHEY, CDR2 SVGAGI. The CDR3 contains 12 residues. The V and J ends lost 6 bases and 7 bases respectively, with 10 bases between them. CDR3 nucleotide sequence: TGTGCCAGCAGCCCCGGGGGGCAGCCCCAGCATTTT. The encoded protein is CASSPGGQPQHF.

The CDR3 DNA is TGTGCTAGTGGTTCAGGCCACCAGAGATATAGCAATCAGCCCCAGCATTTT. Translation: CASGSGHQRYSNQPQHF. The chain carries TRBV12-5 and TRBJ1-5; D not certain. Germline loops: CDR1 LGHNT, CDR2 FRNRAP. Trimming cost V 4 bases and J 0 bases, with 16 bases left between them. The length of the CDR3 is 17 residues.

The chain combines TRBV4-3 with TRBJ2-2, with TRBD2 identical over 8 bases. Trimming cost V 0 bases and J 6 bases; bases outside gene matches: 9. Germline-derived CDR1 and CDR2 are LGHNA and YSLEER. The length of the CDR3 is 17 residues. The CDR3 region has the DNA TGCGCCAGCAGCCAAGATCCCATAGCGGGATACGCCGGGGAGCTGTTTTTT. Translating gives CASSQDPIAGYAGELFF.

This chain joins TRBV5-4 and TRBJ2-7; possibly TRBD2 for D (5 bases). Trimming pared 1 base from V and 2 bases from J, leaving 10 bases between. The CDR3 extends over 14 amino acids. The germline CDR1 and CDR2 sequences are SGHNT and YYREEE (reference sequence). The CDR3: CASSLRAAPYEQYF. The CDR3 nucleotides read TGTGCCAGCAGCTTGCGAGCGGCCCCCTACGAGCAGTACTTC.

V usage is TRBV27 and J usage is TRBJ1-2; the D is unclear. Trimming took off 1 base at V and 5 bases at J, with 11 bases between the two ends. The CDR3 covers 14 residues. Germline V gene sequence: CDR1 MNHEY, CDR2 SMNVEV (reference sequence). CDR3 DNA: TGTGCCAGCAGTTTATTTGGGCCTGCGTATGGCTACACCTTC. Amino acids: CASSLFGPAYGYTF.

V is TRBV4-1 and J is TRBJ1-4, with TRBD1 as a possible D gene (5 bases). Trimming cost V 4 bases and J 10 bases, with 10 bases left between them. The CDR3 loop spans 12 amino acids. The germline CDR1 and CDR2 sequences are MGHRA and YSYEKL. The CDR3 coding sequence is TGCGCCAGCAGCCGCGGGACGGCAAAACTGTTTTTT. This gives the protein CASSRGTAKLFF.

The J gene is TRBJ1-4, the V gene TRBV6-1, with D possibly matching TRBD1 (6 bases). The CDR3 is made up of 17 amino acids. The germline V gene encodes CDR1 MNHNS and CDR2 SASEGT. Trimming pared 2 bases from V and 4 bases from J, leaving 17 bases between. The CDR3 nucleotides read TGTGCCAGCAGTGAAATCCGGCGGACAGTTGGTAATGAAAAACTGTTTTTT. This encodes CASSEIRRTVGNEKLFF.

CDR3 sequence reads: CASSLAGTTKNIQYF. The CDR3 coding sequence is TGTGCCAGCAGTTTAGCGGGGACGACCAAAAACATTCAGTACTTC. The chain is built from TRBV28 and TRBJ2-4; possible D gene TRBD2, 6 bases. Germline-derived CDR1 and CDR2 are MDHEN and SYDVKM. Deletions cut 2 bases from V and 2 bases from J, with 10 bases between. The CDR3 sequence is 15 residues long. Looking up the rest from reference TRBV28 and TRBJ2-4 gives the full variable domain: DVKVTQSSRYLVKRTGEKVFLECVQDMDHENMFWYRQDPGLGLRLIYFSYDVKMKEKGDIPEGYSVSREKKERFSLILESASTNQTSMYLCASSLAGTTKNIQYFGAGTRLSVL.

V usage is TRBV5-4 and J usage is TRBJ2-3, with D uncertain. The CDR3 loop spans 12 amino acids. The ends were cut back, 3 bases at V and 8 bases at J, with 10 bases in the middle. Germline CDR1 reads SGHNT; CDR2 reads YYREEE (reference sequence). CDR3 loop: CASSSPIGTQYF. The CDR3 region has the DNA TGTGCCAGCAGCTCCCCCATCGGTACGCAGTATTTT.

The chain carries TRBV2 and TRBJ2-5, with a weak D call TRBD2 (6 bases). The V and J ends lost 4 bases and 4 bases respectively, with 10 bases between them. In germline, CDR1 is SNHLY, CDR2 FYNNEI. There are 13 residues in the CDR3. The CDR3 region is CASSVTSRETQYF. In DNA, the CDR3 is TGTGCCAGCAGTGTTACTAGCCGAGAGACCCAGTACTTC. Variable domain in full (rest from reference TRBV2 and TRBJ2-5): EPEVTQTPSHQVTQMGQEVILRCVPISNHLYFYWYRQILGQKVEFLVSFYNNEISEKSEIFDDQFSVERPDGSNFTLKIRSTKLEDSAMYFCASSVTSRETQYFGPGTRLLVL.